This TCR beta chain originates from a study of blood T cells in healthy people across ages. Regarding the study as a whole: Researchers deemed the diversity estimates from one million T cells underestimates.

The total RNA that was extracted per sample amounted to at least 5 micrograms. With a J-beta primer mix and a sample-barcoded 5' primer, a second PCR ran about 7 to 12 cycles. TCRdb analysed the 5' RACE reads with MiXCR anew, one entry per CDR3 protein. This sample has 600,000 to 1,000,000 distinct CDR3 sequences, with roughly 25% found just once. Of note for this clonotype: Its matching antigen is unknown.

The germline V and J ends were trimmed by 0 bases and 0 bases, with 10 bases remaining between them. The CDR3 extends over 16 amino acids. The germline V gene has CDR1 LGHNA and CDR2 YSLEER. The same data also went into a second study, on T cells of mothers and their children. As that study records: T cell clones that were persistent and microchimeric went undetected.

Sequenced input: blood. The clonotype was recovered from a boy aged 10-17 years in good health. The genes are TRBV4-3 and TRBJ2-3; D possibly uses TRBD1 or TRBD2 (5 bases each). CDR3 in amino acids: CASSQDSGASTDTQYF. The CDR3 region has the DNA TGCGCCAGCAGCCAAGATTCCGGGGCCAGCACAGATACGCAGTATTTT.